This TCR beta chain was retrieved from a study of blood T cells in healthy people across ages. With a J-beta primer mix and a sample-barcoded 5' primer, a second PCR ran roughly 6 to 11 cycles. One entry per CDR3 protein results from TCRdb running MiXCR on the 5' RACE reads. Of about 780,000 distinct CDR3 sequences in the sample, 35% to 60% were seen once. This CDR3 has 13 residues. Germline CDR1 is SGHTA and CDR2 is FQGNSA. V lost 4 bases to trimming and J lost 1 base, with 7 bases between them. The sequence was collected from an older man in good health. V gene TRBV7-2 combines with J gene TRBJ2-5; D might be TRBD1 (6 bases). Sequencing was carried out using blood. In nucleotides, the CDR3 is TGTGCCAGCAGCTACAGGGTCCAAGAGACCCAGTACTTC. Translated: CASSYRVQETQYF.